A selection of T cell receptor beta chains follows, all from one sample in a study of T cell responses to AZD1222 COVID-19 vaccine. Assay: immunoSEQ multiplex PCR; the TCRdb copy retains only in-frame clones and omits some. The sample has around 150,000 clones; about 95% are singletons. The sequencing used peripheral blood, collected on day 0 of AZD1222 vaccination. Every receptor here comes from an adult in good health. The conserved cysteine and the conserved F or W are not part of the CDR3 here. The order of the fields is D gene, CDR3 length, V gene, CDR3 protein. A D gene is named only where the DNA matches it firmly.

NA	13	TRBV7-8	ASRPRRGKDYGYT
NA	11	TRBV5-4	ASSLPGLYGYT
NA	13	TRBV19	ASSKARGDTGELF
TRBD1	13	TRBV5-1	ASSSGQSMNTEAF
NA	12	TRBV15	ATSRDSNSYGYT
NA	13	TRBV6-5	ASSYEEGRAETQY
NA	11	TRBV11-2	ASSLVPNTEAF
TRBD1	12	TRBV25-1	ASSEPDRGTEAF
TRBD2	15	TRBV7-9	ASSLLGLAGFYNEQF
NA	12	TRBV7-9	ASSLSVANYGYT
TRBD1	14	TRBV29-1	SVEAARQGAIDTQY
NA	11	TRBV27	ASSVSLNEKLF
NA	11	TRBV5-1	ASSLDGRVPIY
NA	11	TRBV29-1	SVEGDFQETQY